This T cell receptor beta chain was sequenced in a study of blood T cell repertoires in COVID-19. Study details: The United States, Italy and Spain were the sources of the acute and convalescent COVID-19 samples.

Trimming took off 0 bases at V and 0 bases at J, with 12 bases between the two ends. Germline V lookup: CDR1 LGHNA, CDR2 YSLEER. The CDR3 has 16 amino acids. Here immunoSEQ multiplex PCR was the method, and the copy in TCRdb shows in-frame clones only, minus some. This sample yields approximately 100,000 clones, of which 70% to 90% are seen a single time; over 10% belongs to the top ten. The gene calls are TRBV4-3 and TRBJ2-7; D might be TRBD2 (6 bases). The specimen was peripheral blood. The receptor's source is a human donor in a cohort sampled during active COVID-19. Written as DNA, the CDR3 is TGCGCCAGCAGCCAAGATCCACGGGGGAGCTCCTACGAGCAGTACTTC. This codes for CASSQDPRGSSYEQYF.